A single sample is the source of the 16 T cell receptor beta chains below, sequenced in a study of T-cell memory formation after mild COVID-19. TCRdb recomputed calls from the 5' RACE reads with MiXCR, one row per CDR3 protein. The sample includes more than 85,000 distinct CDR3 sequences, roughly 11% of them seen just once. The sequenced material came from PBMCs or a T cell subset sorted from them (not recorded which). The receptors were gathered from a man between 18 and 35 years old who had mild COVID-19 (a few samples of this study predate the infection). Cell type and time point are not known.

This clonotype was found a few times. The chain uses TRBV6-5 and TRBJ2-6, with D perhaps TRBD2 (6 bases). Trimming took off 0 bases at V and 6 bases at J, with 21 bases between the two ends. CDR1 is MNHEY, CDR2 SVGAGI, per germline. The CDR3 contains 19 residues. CDR3 DNA: TGTGCCAGCAGTTACTCGATGGGCGGAGGGGACTCCGTGGCCAACGTCCTGACTTTC. This translates into CASSYSMGGGDSVANVLTF.

This clonotype has a handful of counts. The V gene is TRBV11-2, the J gene TRBJ2-3; TRBD2 might be the D (6 bases). The CDR3 is 15 residues long. In germline, CDR1 is SGHAT, CDR2 FQNNGV. Trimming left V 4 bases short and J 0 bases short, with 11 bases between. The CDR3 DNA follows: TGTGCCAGCAGCTCCTTCCGGGGGAGCACAGATACGCAGTATTTT. Translating gives CASSSFRGSTDTQYF.

The chain links TRBV12-3 or TRBV12-4 to TRBJ2-1, with D possibly called TRBD1 or TRBD2 (5 bases each). V lost 7 bases to trimming and J lost 11 bases, with 12 bases between them. There are 11 residues in the CDR3. The DNA for the CDR3 is TGTGCCAGCAACTTGGGACGTCAGCAGTTCTTC. The encoded protein is CASNLGRQQFF.

The genes are TRBV20-1 and TRBJ2-7; 9 bases align to TRBD1. The CDR3 has 13 amino acids. Per the germline V gene, CDR1 is DFQATT and CDR2 is SNEGSKA (reference sequence). The trim removed 3 bases at V and 5 bases at J, leaving 5 bases unmatched. The CDR3 spells CSARSGTGNEQYV. CDR3 in DNA: TGCAGTGCTAGGTCTGGGACAGGGAACGAGCAGTACGTC.

This clonotype was observed a handful of times. The CDR3 here is CASSLASAAELFF. The CDR3 nucleotides read TGCGCCAGCAGCTTGGCCTCCGCGGCGGAGCTGTTTTTT. The V gene is TRBV5-1, the J gene TRBJ2-2; D is ambiguous. CDR1 is SGHRS and CDR2 is YFSETQ in the germline V gene. The CDR3 totals 13 residues. V lost 0 bases, J lost 10 bases, and 10 bases lay in between.

The V and J genes are TRBV27 and TRBJ1-1; no definite D call. Trimming removed 7 bases at V and 6 bases at J, with 9 bases between. Germline loops: CDR1 MNHEY, CDR2 SMNVEV (reference sequence). The CDR3 has 11 residues. The CDR3, as DNA: TGTGCCAGCACCCGAGGTGCTGAAGCTTTCTTT. Translating gives CASTRGAEAFF.

This clonotype has just a few counts. CDR3 DNA sequence: TGTGCCAGCAGTTTTGGACAGGGCTACACCGGGGAGCTGTTTTTT. This encodes CASSFGQGYTGELFF. The V call is TRBV6-5, the J call TRBJ2-2, with 8 bases fitting TRBD1. Looked up from germline, CDR1 is MNHEY and CDR2 is SVGAGI. The junction had 4 bases not matched to a gene; V was cut back by 4 bases and J by 3 bases. The CDR3 runs to 15 residues.

Many counts were recorded for this clonotype. The chain joins TRBV20-1 to TRBJ1-2; D gene uncertain. Per germline, CDR1 DFQATT and CDR2 SNEGSKA (reference sequence). The CDR3 is 14 residues long. V gave up 0 bases and J gave up 4 bases, with 12 bases separating them. This CDR3 is CSARDPLSGYGYTF. The CDR3 DNA is TGCAGTGCTAGAGATCCGTTGAGTGGCTATGGCTACACCTTC.

This clonotype was counted only a few times. J is TRBJ1-1 and V is TRBV5-1, with 9 bases lining up with TRBD1. This CDR3 contains 13 residues. The germline CDR1 and CDR2 sequences are SGHRS and YFSETQ. J gave up 9 bases and V 0 bases, and 3 bases lay outside the gene matches. DNA for the CDR3: TGCGCCAGCAGCTTGGGCGACAGGGGGAAAGCTTTCTTT. Residues: CASSLGDRGKAFF.

This clonotype was recorded many times. The chain has TRBV19 and TRBJ1-2, with no clear D. This CDR3 is 10 amino acids long. Trimming cost V 7 bases and J 6 bases, with 6 bases left between them. The germline V gene has CDR1 LNHDA and CDR2 SQIVND (reference sequence). The CDR3 reads CASKGNGYTF. The CDR3, as DNA: TGTGCCAGTAAAGGGAATGGCTACACCTTC.

This chain uses TRBV5-1 with TRBJ2-3, with D tentatively TRBD1 or TRBD2 (6 bases each). Between the trimmed V and J ends, which lost 1 base and 0 bases, there was a span of 21 bases. The V gene's germline CDR1 is SGHRS and CDR2 YFSETQ. This CDR3 has 19 amino acids. For the CDR3, the DNA is TGCGCCAGCAGCTTGCCGCGGGACAATCCCGTTATTAGCACAGATACGCAGTATTTT. It translates to CASSLPRDNPVISTDTQYF.

This clonotype has just a few counts. The CDR3 sequence is CASSLPDGAQPQHF. DNA for the CDR3: TGTGCCAGCAGCTTGCCCGACGGAGCTCAGCCCCAGCATTTT. The rearrangement uses TRBV5-5 and TRBJ1-5; no definite D call. V was trimmed by 1 base and J by 6 bases, leaving 11 bases between them. The germline V gene has CDR1 SGHKS and CDR2 YYEKEE (reference sequence). There are 14 residues in the CDR3.

The chain joins TRBV6-5 to TRBJ2-7, with D perhaps TRBD2 (5 bases). The CDR3 is 14 residues long. From germline, CDR1 is MNHEY and CDR2 SVGAGI. V lost 7 bases to trimming and J lost 0 bases, with 13 bases between them. CDR3 sequence reads: CASTTPGSSYEQYF. The CDR3 nucleotides are TGTGCCAGCACCACACCGGGAAGCTCCTACGAGCAGTACTTC.

The chain has TRBV6-2 or TRBV6-3 and TRBJ1-6, with D hard to call. V was clipped by 7 bases and J by 10 bases, with 11 bases between them. From germline, CDR1 is MNHEY and CDR2 SVGEGT. CDR3 length: 12 residues. The CDR3 nucleotides are TGTGCCAGCACCCCTTCGGGGTCACCCCTCCACTTT. It codes for CASTPSGSPLHF.

The chain has TRBV4-2 and TRBJ1-1; 9 bases are shared with TRBD1. Germline-derived CDR1 and CDR2 are LGHNA and YNFKEQ. With V trimmed by 8 bases and J by 4 bases, 23 bases remained unmatched. CDR3 length equals 19 residues. The DNA for the CDR3 is TGTGCCAGCCACACCTTGGGCATAACAGGGGGCGCGGGAATCACTGAAGCTTTCTTT. Protein product: CASHTLGITGGAGITEAFF.

This chain uses TRBV24-1 with TRBJ2-3, with TRBD1 matching 8 bases. This CDR3 is 16 amino acids long. Germline lookup yields CDR1 KGHDR and CDR2 SFDVKD. V lost 3 bases, J lost 1 base, and 5 bases stayed unmatched. As DNA, the CDR3 is TGTGCCACCAGTGATAGGACAGGGTGGGGCACAGATACGCAGTATTTT. The encoded protein is CATSDRTGWGTDTQYF.